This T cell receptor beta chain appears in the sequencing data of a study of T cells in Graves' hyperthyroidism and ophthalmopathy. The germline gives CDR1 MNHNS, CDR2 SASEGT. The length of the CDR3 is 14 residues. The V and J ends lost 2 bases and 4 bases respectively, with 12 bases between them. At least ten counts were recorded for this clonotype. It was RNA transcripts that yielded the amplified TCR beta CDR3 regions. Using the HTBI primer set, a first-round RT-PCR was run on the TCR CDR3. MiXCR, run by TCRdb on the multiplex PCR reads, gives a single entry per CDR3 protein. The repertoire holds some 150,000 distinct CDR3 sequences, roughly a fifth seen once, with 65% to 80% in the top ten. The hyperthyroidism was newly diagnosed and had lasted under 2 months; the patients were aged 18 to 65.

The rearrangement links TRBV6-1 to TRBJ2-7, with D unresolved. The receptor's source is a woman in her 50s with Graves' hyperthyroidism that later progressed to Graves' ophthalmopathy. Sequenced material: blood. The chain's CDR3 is CASSESWRVYEQYF. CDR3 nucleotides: TGTGCCAGCAGTGAATCGTGGAGAGTATACGAGCAGTACTTC.